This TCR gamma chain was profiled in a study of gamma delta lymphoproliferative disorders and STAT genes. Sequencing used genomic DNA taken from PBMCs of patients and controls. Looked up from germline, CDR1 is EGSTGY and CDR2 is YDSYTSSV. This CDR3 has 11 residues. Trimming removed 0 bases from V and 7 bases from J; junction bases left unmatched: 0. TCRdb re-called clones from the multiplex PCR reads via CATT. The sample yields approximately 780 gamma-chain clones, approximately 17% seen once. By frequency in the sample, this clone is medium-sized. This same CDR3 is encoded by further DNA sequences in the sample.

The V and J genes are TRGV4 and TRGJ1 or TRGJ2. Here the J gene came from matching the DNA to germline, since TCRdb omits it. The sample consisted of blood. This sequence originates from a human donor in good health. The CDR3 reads CATWDGYKKLF. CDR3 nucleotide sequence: TGTGCCACCTGGGATGGGTATAAGAAACTCTTT.